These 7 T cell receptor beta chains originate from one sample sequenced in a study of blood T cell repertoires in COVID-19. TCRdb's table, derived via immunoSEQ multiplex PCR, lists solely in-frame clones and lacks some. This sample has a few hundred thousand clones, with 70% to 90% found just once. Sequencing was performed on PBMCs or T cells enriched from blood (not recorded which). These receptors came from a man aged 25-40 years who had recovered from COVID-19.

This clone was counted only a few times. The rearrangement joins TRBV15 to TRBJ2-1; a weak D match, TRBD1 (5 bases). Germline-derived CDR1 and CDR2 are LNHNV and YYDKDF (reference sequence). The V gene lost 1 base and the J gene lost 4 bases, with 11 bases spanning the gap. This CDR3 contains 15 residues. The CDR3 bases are TGTGCCACCAGCAGAGGCGACAGAGCTTACAATGAGCAGTTCTTC. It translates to CATSRGDRAYNEQFF.

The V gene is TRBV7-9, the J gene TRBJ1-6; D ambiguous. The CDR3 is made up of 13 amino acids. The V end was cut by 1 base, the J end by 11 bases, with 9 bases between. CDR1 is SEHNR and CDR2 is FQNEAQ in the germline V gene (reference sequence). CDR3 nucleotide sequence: TGTGCCAGCAGCTTAGGGGCGGGAACACCCCTCCACTTT. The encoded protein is CASSLGAGTPLHF.

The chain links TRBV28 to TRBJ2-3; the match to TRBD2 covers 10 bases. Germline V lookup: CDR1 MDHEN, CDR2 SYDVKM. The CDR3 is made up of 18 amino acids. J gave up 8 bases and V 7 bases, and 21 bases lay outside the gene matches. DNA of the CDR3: TGTGCCAGCACCGATTATCCGGGAACATCTAGCGGGAGTAGTACGCAGTATTTT. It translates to CASTDYPGTSSGSSTQYF.

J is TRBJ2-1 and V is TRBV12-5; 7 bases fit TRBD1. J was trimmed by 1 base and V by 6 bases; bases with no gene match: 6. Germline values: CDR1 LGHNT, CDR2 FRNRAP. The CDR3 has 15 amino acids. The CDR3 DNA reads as TGTGCTAGTGGATACCAGGGGGTTTCCTACAATGAGCAGTTCTTC. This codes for CASGYQGVSYNEQFF. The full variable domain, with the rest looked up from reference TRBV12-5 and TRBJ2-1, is DARVTQTPRHKVTEMGQEVTMRCQPILGHNTVFWYRQTMMQGLELLAYFRNRAPLDDSGMPKDRFSAEMPDATLATLKIQPSEPRDSAVYFCASGYQGVSYNEQFFGPGTRLTVL.

CDR3 loop: CATSRGRGAGTGELFF. The CDR3 DNA follows: TGTGCCACCAGCAGAGGGCGGGGGGCAGGCACCGGGGAGCTGTTTTTT. This chain connects TRBV15 to TRBJ2-2; TRBD2 matches at 8 bases. CDR1 is LNHNV, CDR2 YYDKDF, per germline (reference sequence). This CDR3 has 16 residues. The V segment lost 1 base and the J segment 4 bases; nucleotides outside the gene matches: 5.

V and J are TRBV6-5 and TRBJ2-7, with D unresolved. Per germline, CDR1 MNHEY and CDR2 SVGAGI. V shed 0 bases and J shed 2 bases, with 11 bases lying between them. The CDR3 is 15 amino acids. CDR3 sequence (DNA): TGTGCCAGCAGTTACTCTGGGCAGGCCACCTACGAGCAGTACTTC. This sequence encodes CASSYSGQATYEQYF.

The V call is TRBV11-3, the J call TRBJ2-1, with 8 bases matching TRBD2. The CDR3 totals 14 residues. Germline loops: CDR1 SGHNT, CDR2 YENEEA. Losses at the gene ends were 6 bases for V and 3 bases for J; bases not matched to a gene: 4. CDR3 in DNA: TGTGCCAGCAGTCCCAGCGGGGGCTACAATGAGCAGTTCTTC. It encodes CASSPSGGYNEQFF.